Given below is one T cell receptor beta chain in context. Patients who had autoimmune disease history or got systemic immunosuppression were left out. Baseline, cycle 4 day 1, and cycle 7 day 1 were the blood sampling points. This specimen belongs to a study of OX40 agonist ivuxolimab in advanced cancers. Whole-study context: Recorded diagnoses for dose-escalation patients were hepatocellular carcinoma, melanoma, renal cell or head and neck cancer.

Sequencing used immunoSEQ multiplex PCR; TCRdb keeps in-frame clones, though not all of them. The sample holds around 50,000 clones, 79% seen once. The source is an adult with an advanced solid tumor such as melanoma, head and neck, liver or kidney cancer. This sample comprised CD4+ or CD8+ T cells sorted from blood, obtained in a trial of the OX40 agonist ivuxolimab.

The DNA for the CDR3 is TGTGCCAGCAGCTTTTCCAACCAAGAGACCCAGTACTTC. Amino acids: CASSFSNQETQYF. The chain links TRBV4-2 to TRBJ2-5; D is ambiguous. Trimming cost V 5 bases and J 0 bases, with 7 bases left between them. The CDR3 loop spans 13 amino acids. From germline, CDR1 is LGHNA and CDR2 YNFKEQ.